This T cell receptor (beta chain) was captured in a study of T cells expressing NK-cell markers. Study details: Source material for TCR beta repertoires consisted of sorted CD3+CD56+NKG2C+, CD3+CD56+NKG2C- and CD3+CD56-NKG2C+ T cells. Most of the eight sequenced donors were HCMV-seropositive; one was seronegative.

For each CDR3 protein, TCRdb gives one entry from its re-call of the 5' RACE reads, without DNA. The table gives 150,000 to 160,000 distinct CDR3 sequences; the top ten clones make up roughly 35% of it. Comment on this clonotype: Its antigen is currently unknown.

Overall study results and limits: Top CD8+ clonotypes included the dominant CD3+CD56+NKG2C+ clonotypes in several donors. In four donors, these clonotypes also led the CD3+CD56-NKG2C+ fraction.

Germline V gene lookup returns CDR1 MDHEN and CDR2 SYDVKM. The CDR3 extends over 16 amino acids. The J gene is TRBJ2-3, the V gene TRBV28; TCRdb indicates TRBD2, and absent DNA this call remains unverified. This TCR was sampled from a woman aged 45-65 years in good health. The sample taken for sequencing was blood T cells: a sorted CD56 or NKG2C T cell subset, CD4+ or CD8+ T cells, or bulk PBMC T cells (not recorded which). CDR3 sequence: CASSFGPAGVRDTQYF.